The clone carrying this T cell receptor (beta chain) came up many times. The antigen remains unidentified. TCRdb reprocessed the reads via MiXCR and lists one record per CDR3 protein. The data hold fewer than 700,000 distinct CDR3 sequences, with roughly 24% observed a single time. The sample belongs to a study of T cell repertoires in cytomegalovirus infection. The wider study: CMV infection plus the matching HLA type was flagged by public TCR beta signatures.

The V gene lost 7 bases and the J gene lost 0 bases, with 18 bases spanning the gap. This CDR3 spans 16 amino acids. The germline V gene encodes CDR1 MDHEN and CDR2 SYDVKM. Study findings and constraints: Within the response measured ex vivo, HLA-C-restricted CMV-specific TCR beta clonotypes were dominant. The cumulative frequency of public TCR beta families distinguished individuals who carried CMV together with the relevant HLA.

Sequencing input: CD8+ T cells from PBMCs. The rearrangement uses TRBV28 and TRBJ2-5, with D possibly called TRBD1 or TRBD2 (5 bases each). The clonotype originates from a human donor in good health (CMV status not recorded). Some clones in this sample may be carry-over from other donors' samples. The CDR3 DNA reads as TGTGCCAGCATTAATGGGGGTCTGGACTACCAAGAGACCCAGTACTTC. Protein: CASINGGLDYQETQYF.